Included here is one T cell receptor beta chain sequence, with context. The sample comes from a study of blood T cell repertoires in COVID-19. Across the whole study: T cells, B-cell-depleted T cells, or PBMCs supplied cDNA or gDNA.

J gave up 1 base and V 0 bases, and 7 bases lay outside the gene matches. This CDR3 contains 17 residues. Germline V lookup: CDR1 SGDLS, CDR2 YYNGEE. The repertoire was sequenced with immunoSEQ multiplex PCR; TCRdb's copy has only in-frame clones and lacks some. The data hold around 620,000 clones, with approximately 90% observed a single time. The sequenced material came from peripheral blood. The rearrangement joins TRBV9 to TRBJ2-3; the match to TRBD2 covers 8 bases. This TCR was recovered from a woman between 18 and 29 years old with acute or convalescent COVID-19. CDR3 DNA: TGTGCCAGCAGCGTAGCACCCGGGGGGGCCGGCACAGATACGCAGTATTTT. This sequence encodes CASSVAPGGAGTDTQYF.